Presented here are 14 T cell receptor beta chains from one specimen sequenced in a study of T-cell memory formation after mild COVID-19. TCRdb used MiXCR to reprocess the 5' RACE reads, holding one entry per CDR3 protein. The table has under 450,000 distinct CDR3 sequences, 20% seen once. Specimen: PBMCs or a T cell subset sorted from them (not recorded which). Receptors originate from a man younger than 30 who had mild COVID-19 (a few samples of this study predate the infection). Cell type and time point are not known.

This clonotype was seen more than once but under ten times. The rearrangement joins TRBV5-1 to TRBJ2-6; D remains ambiguous. Trimming removed 3 bases at V and 2 bases at J, with 12 bases between. The CDR3 runs 16 residues. Germline CDR1 is SGHRS and CDR2 is YFSETQ. The CDR3 DNA follows: TGCGCCAGCAGCTCAGTAAGTCTGGCTGGGGCCAACGTCCTGACTTTC. Amino acid sequence: CASSSVSLAGANVLTF.

The chain joins TRBV18 to TRBJ2-4, with D tentatively TRBD1 (6 bases). The CDR3 has 14 amino acids. Between the trimmed V and J ends, which lost 3 bases and 5 bases, there was a span of 11 bases. In germline, CDR1 is KGHSH, CDR2 LQKENI. As DNA, the CDR3 is TGTGCCAGCTCACCCGACAGGAGCCAAAACATTCAGTACTTC. Its translation: CASSPDRSQNIQYF.

This clonotype has a handful of counts. This sequence joins TRBV18 and TRBJ1-1, with D unresolved. Germline CDR1 KGHSH, CDR2 LQKENI. This CDR3 comprises 13 residues. Trimming stripped 6 bases from V and 8 bases from J, with 16 bases between. CDR3 in amino acids: CASSRINSGEAFF. The CDR3 region has the DNA TGTGCCAGCTCCCGGATCAATAGCGGAGAAGCTTTCTTT.

This clonotype was found a few times. An end of the junction does not agree with germline; a read error may underlie this. The chain combines TRBV18 with TRBJ2-3, with D possibly called TRBD1 or TRBD2 (5 bases each). CDR3 length: 15 residues. Germline assignment: CDR1 KGHSH and CDR2 LQKENI. CDR3 sequence (DNA): TGTGCTAGCTCACCCTCCGAGGGGAGAACAGATACGCAGTATTTT. Its protein product is CASSPSEGRTDTQYF. Variable domain in full (rest from reference TRBV18 and TRBJ2-3): NAGVMQNPRHLVRRRGQEARLRCSPMKGHSHVYWYRQLPEEGLKFMVYLQKENIIDESGMPKERFSAEFPKEGPSILRIQQVVRGDSAAYFCASSPSEGRTDTQYFGPGTRLTVL.

This clonotype was seen a few times. This rearrangement joins TRBV6-5 to TRBJ1-2; no firm D call. The CDR3 runs 14 residues. Germline assignment: CDR1 MNHEY and CDR2 SVGAGI. Trimming took off 7 bases at V and 7 bases at J, with 19 bases between the two ends. Here the CDR3 reads CASTQSRVLSGYTF. CDR3 bases: TGTGCCAGCACCCAAAGTAGGGTTTTGAGTGGCTACACCTTC.

V gene TRBV12-3 or TRBV12-4 combines with J gene TRBJ1-1; D gene ambiguous. The length of the CDR3 is 12 residues. V lost 4 bases to trimming and J lost 8 bases, with 11 bases between them. The CDR3 reads CASSSTSREAFF. CDR3 DNA sequence: TGTGCCAGCAGTTCCACTTCCAGGGAAGCTTTCTTT.

Many counts were recorded for this clonotype. CDR3 sequence (DNA): TGTGCCAGCAGCTTCGGGGGGAACTCCTACAATGAGCAGTTCTTC. It translates to CASSFGGNSYNEQFF. The chain combines TRBV5-6 with TRBJ2-1; 7 bases agree with TRBD2. Germline loops: CDR1 SGHDT, CDR2 YYEEEE. The CDR3 has 15 amino acids. After removal of 2 bases from V and 0 bases from J, the junction contained 2 bases not matched to a gene. Full variable domain (rest looked up from reference TRBV5-6 and TRBJ2-1): DAGVTQSPTHLIKTRGQQVTLRCSPKSGHDTVSWYQQALGQGPQFIFQYYEEEERQRGNFPDRFSGHQFPNYSSELNVNALLLGDSALYLCASSFGGNSYNEQFFGPGTRLTVL.

The chain combines TRBV29-1 with TRBJ2-1, with TRBD1 identical over 9 bases. CDR3 length: 15 residues. Germline loops: CDR1 SQVTM, CDR2 ANQGSEA. J gave up 4 bases and V 6 bases, and 10 bases lay outside the gene matches. The CDR3 spells CSVGPGQGGYNEQFF. In nucleotides, the CDR3 is TGCAGCGTCGGCCCGGGACAGGGTGGGTACAATGAGCAGTTCTTC.

The V gene is TRBV18, the J gene TRBJ2-7, with D possibly being TRBD2 (5 bases). The germline CDR1 and CDR2 sequences are KGHSH and LQKENI. The CDR3 covers 16 residues. Trimming removed 1 base from V and 2 bases from J, with 15 bases in between. The CDR3 DNA sequence: TGTGCCAGCTCACCACGTACGTCCTCGAGGGCCTACGAGCAGTACTTC. It translates to CASSPRTSSRAYEQYF. Using reference TRBV18 and TRBJ2-7 for the parts outside the CDR3, the full variable domain is NAGVMQNPRHLVRRRGQEARLRCSPMKGHSHVYWYRQLPEEGLKFMVYLQKENIIDESGMPKERFSAEFPKEGPSILRIQQVVRGDSAAYFCASSPRTSSRAYEQYFGPGTRLTVT.

The table lists this clonotype with a few counts. The CDR3 spells CASSFTGGGEQYF. CDR3 sequence (DNA): TGTGCCAGCAGCTTCACGGGTGGAGGCGAGCAGTACTTC. The chain uses TRBV7-2 and TRBJ2-7; D perhaps matches TRBD2 (5 bases). Germline CDR1 SGHTA, CDR2 FQGNSA. Between the trimmed V and J ends, which lost 3 bases and 6 bases, there was a span of 12 bases. This CDR3 is 13 amino acids long.

V gene TRBV5-1 combines with J gene TRBJ1-1; D might be TRBD1 (6 bases). The V end was cut by 0 bases, the J end by 10 bases, with 19 bases between. Germline lookup yields CDR1 SGHRS and CDR2 YFSETQ. The length of the CDR3 is 15 residues. As DNA, the CDR3 is TGCGCCAGCAGCTTGGGAGGTTCGCGACAGGAGGGAGCTTTCTTT. The encoded protein is CASSLGGSRQEGAFF.

Only a few counts were recorded for this clonotype. V is TRBV12-3 or TRBV12-4 and J is TRBJ1-5; possible D gene TRBD1, 6 bases. This CDR3 has 15 amino acids. Between the trimmed V and J ends, which lost 2 bases and 5 bases, there was a span of 13 bases. Here the CDR3 DNA reads TGTGCCAGCAGTTTATTGCCAGGGGTTGATCAGCCCCAGCATTTT. Translation: CASSLLPGVDQPQHF.

This clonotype came up a few times. V is TRBV4-1 and J is TRBJ1-5; no reliable D call. The CDR3 runs to 21 residues. Germline CDR1 and CDR2: MGHRA and YSYEKL. V gave up 0 bases and J gave up 0 bases, with 24 bases separating them. CDR3 DNA sequence: TGCGCCAGCAGCCAAGATCGGGTGTATGGCAGGTACAATTATAGCAATCAGCCCCAGCATTTT. Its protein product is CASSQDRVYGRYNYSNQPQHF.

This clonotype was counted only a few times. The rearrangement joins TRBV9 to TRBJ1-6; D perhaps matches TRBD1 (6 bases). V lost 0 bases to trimming and J lost 7 bases, with 8 bases between them. Germline values: CDR1 SGDLS, CDR2 YYNGEE. The CDR3 extends over 14 amino acids. The chain's CDR3 is CASSVDQGNSPLHF. CDR3 sequence (DNA): TGTGCCAGCAGCGTAGATCAGGGGAATTCACCCCTCCACTTT.